The subject of this entry is one T cell receptor (beta chain). This sample is drawn from a study of technical replicates of blood from a handful of donors. Germline CDR1 and CDR2: SGHAT and FQDESV (reference sequence). This CDR3 spans 17 amino acids. The V gene lost 1 base and the J gene lost 3 bases, with 18 bases spanning the gap. Sequencing used immunoSEQ multiplex PCR; TCRdb keeps in-frame clones, though not all of them. The sample has about 99,000 clones; approximately 95% are singletons. The chain carries TRBV11-1 and TRBJ1-1, with no clear D. Sequenced input: T cells isolated from PBMCs. This TCR derives from a human donor in good health. This CDR3 reads CASSLGGRVQFYTEAFF. The CDR3 coding sequence is TGTGCCAGCAGCTTAGGAGGGAGGGTCCAATTTTACACTGAAGCTTTCTTT.